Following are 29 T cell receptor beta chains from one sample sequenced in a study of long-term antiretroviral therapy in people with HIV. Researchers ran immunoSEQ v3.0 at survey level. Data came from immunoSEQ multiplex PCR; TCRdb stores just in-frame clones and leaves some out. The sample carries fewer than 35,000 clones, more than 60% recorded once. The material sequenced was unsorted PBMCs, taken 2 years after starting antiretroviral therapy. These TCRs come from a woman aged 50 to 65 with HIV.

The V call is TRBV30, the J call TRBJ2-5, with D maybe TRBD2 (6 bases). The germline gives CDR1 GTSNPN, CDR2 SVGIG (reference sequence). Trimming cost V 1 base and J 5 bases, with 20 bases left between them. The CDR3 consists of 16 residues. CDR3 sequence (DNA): TGTGCCTGGAGTGCCCCCGCGGGACGAGAGGTGGAGACCCAGTACTTC. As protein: CAWSAPAGREVETQYF.

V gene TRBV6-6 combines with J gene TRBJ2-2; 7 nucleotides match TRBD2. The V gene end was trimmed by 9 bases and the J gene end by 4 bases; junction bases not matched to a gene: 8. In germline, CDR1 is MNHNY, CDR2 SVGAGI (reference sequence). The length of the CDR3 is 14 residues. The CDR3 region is CASGGVASTGELFF. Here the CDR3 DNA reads TGTGCCAGTGGGGGGGTGGCGAGCACCGGGGAGCTGTTTTTT.

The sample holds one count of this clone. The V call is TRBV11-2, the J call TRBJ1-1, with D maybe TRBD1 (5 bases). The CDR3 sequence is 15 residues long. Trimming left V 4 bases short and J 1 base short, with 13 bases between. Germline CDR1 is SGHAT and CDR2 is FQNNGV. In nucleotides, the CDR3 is TGTGCCAGCAGCTCCGAACCCGGGGCGAACACTGAAGCTTTCTTT. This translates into CASSSEPGANTEAFF. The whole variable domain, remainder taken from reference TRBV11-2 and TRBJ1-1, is EAGVAQSPRYKIIEKRQSVAFWCNPISGHATLYWYQQILGQGPKLLIQFQNNGVVDDSQLPKDRFSAERLKGVDSTLKIQPAKLEDSAVYLCASSSEPGANTEAFFGQGTRLTVV.

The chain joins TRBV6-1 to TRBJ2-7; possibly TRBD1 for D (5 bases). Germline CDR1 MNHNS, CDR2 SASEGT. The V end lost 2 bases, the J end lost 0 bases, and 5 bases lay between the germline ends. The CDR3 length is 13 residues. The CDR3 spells CASSEQGSYEQYV. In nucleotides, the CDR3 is TGTGCCAGCAGTGAACAGGGCTCCTACGAGCAGTACGTC.

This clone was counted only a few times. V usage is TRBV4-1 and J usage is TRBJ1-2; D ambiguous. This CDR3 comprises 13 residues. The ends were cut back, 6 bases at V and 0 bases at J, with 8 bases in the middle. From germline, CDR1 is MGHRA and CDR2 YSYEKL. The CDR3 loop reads CASSHTANYGYTF. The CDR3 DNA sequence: TGCGCCAGCAGTCACACAGCTAACTATGGCTACACCTTC.

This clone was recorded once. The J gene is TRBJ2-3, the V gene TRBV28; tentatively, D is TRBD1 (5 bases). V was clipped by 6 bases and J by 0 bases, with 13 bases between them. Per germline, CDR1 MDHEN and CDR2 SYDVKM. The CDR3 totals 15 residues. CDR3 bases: TGTGCCAGCAGCTGGGGCAGACCTAGCACAGATACGCAGTATTTT. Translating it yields CASSWGRPSTDTQYF.

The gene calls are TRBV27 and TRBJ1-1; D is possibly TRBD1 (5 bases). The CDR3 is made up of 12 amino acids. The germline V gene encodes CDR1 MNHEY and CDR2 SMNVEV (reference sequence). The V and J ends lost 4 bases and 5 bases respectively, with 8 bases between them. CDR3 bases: TGTGCCAGCAGTTCAGGGTGGACTGAAGCTTTCTTT. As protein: CASSSGWTEAFF.

The CDR3 loop reads CAGYSPEQYV. The CDR3 nucleotides are TGTGCCGGTTATTCTCCGGAGCAGTACGTC. The chain couples TRBV7-2 to TRBJ2-7, with D uncertain. The CDR3 length is 10 residues. In germline, CDR1 is SGHTA, CDR2 FQGNSA. The germline V and J ends were trimmed by 11 bases and 7 bases, with 12 bases remaining between them.

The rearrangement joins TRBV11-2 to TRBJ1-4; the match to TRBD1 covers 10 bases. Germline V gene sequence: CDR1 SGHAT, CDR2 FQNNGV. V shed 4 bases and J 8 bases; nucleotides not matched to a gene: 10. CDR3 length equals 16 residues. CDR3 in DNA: TGTGCCAGCAGCTCCGTCCCTGGACAGGGGGAAGAAAAACTGTTTTTT. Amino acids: CASSSVPGQGEEKLFF.

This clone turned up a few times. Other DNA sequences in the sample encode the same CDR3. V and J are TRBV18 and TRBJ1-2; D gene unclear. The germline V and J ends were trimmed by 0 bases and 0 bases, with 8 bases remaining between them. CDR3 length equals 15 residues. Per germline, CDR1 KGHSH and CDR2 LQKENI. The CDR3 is CASSPPAGTNYGYTF. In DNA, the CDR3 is TGTGCCAGCTCACCACCAGCGGGGACTAACTATGGCTACACCTTC.

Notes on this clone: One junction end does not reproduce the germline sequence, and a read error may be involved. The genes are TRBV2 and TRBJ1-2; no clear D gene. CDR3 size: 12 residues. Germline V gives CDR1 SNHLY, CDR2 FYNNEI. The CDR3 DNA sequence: TGTGCCAGCAGTGGGGATGACTACGGCTACACCTTC. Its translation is CASSGDDYGYTF.

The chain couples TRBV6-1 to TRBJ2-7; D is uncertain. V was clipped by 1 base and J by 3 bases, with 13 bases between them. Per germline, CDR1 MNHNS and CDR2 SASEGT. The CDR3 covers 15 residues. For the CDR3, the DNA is TGTGCCAGCAGTGAAGAGGCAGCGAAACTCTACGAGCAGTACTTC. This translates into CASSEEAAKLYEQYF.

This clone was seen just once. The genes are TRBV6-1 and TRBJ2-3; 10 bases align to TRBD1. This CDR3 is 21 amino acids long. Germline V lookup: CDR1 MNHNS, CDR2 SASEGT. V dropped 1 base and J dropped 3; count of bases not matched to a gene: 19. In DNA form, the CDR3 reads TGTGCCAGCAGTGAAGGACAGGGGGCGAGTAGATGGTACGGACAGACAGATACGCAGTATTTT. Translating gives CASSEGQGASRWYGQTDTQYF.

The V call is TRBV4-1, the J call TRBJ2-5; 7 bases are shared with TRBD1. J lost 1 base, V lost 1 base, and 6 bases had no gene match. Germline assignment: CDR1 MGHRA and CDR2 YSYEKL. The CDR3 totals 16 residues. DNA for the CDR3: TGCGCCAGCAGCCAAGGCAGGGGGTTTGGCCAAGAGACCCAGTACTTC. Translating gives CASSQGRGFGQETQYF.

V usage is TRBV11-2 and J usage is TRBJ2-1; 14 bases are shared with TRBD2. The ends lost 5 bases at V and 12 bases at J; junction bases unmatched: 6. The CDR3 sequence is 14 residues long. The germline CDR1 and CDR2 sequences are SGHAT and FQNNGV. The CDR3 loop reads CASSPTSGGAGQFF. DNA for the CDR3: TGTGCCAGCAGCCCGACTAGCGGGGGGGCTGGGCAGTTCTTC. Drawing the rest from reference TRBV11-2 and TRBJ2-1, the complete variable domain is EAGVAQSPRYKIIEKRQSVAFWCNPISGHATLYWYQQILGQGPKLLIQFQNNGVVDDSQLPKDRFSAERLKGVDSTLKIQPAKLEDSAVYLCASSPTSGGAGQFFGPGTRLTVL.

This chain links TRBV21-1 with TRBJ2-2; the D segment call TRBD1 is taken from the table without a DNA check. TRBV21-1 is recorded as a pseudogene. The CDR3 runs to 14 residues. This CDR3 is CASNPTGSTGELFF. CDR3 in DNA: TGTGCCAGCAACCCAACAGGGTCCACCGGGGAGCTGTTTTTT.

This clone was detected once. The CDR3 protein is CASSKSSYNSPLHF. DNA for the CDR3: TGTGCCAGCAGTAAGAGCTCCTATAATTCACCCCTCCACTTT. The chain uses TRBV6-5 and TRBJ1-6; D unresolved. The CDR3 has 14 amino acids. Trimming took 5 bases from V and 0 from J, leaving 5 bases between them. Germline CDR1 and CDR2: MNHEY and SVGAGI.

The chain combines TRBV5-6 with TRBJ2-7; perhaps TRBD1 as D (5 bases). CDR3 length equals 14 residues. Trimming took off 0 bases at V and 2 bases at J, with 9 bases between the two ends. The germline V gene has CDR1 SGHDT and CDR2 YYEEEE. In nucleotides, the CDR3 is TGTGCCAGCAGCTTGGAAGGGGAACCCTACGAGCAGTACTTC. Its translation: CASSLEGEPYEQYF. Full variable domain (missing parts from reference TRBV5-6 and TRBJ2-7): DAGVTQSPTHLIKTRGQQVTLRCSPKSGHDTVSWYQQALGQGPQFIFQYYEEEERQRGNFPDRFSGHQFPNYSSELNVNALLLGDSALYLCASSLEGEPYEQYFGPGTRLTVT.

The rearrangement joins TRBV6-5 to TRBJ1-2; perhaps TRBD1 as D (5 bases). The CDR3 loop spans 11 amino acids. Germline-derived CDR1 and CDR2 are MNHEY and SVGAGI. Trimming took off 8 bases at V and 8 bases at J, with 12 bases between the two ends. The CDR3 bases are TGTGCCAGCCTCGGGGGTGGCGGCTACACCTTC. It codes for CASLGGGGYTF.

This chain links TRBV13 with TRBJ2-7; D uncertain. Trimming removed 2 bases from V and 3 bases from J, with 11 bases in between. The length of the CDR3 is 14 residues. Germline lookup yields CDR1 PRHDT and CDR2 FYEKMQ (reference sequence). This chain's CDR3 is CASSLRGIFYEQYV. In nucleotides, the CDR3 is TGTGCCAGCAGCTTAAGAGGCATATTCTACGAGCAGTACGTC.

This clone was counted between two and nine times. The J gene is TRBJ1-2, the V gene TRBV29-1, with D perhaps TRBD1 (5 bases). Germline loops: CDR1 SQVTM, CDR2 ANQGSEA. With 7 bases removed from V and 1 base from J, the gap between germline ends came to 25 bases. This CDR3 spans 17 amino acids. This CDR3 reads CSATYQDKSTYNYGYTF. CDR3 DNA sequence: TGCAGCGCAACCTATCAGGACAAATCCACCTATAACTATGGCTACACCTTC. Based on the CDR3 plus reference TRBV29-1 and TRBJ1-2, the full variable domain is SAVISQKPSRDICQRGTSLTIQCQVDSQVTMMFWYRQQPGQSLTLIATANQGSEATYESGFVIDKFPISRPNLTFSTLTVSNMSPEDSSIYLCSATYQDKSTYNYGYTFGSGTRLTVV.

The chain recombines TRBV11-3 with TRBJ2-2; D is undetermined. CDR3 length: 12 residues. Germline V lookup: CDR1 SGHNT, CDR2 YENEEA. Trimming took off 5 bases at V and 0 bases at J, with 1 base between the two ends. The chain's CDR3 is CASSTNTGELFF. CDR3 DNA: TGTGCCAGCAGCACGAACACCGGGGAGCTGTTTTTT. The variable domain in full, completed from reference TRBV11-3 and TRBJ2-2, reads EAGVVQSPRYKIIEKKQPVAFWCNPISGHNTLYWYLQNLGQGPELLIRYENEEAVDDSQLPKDRFSAERLKGVDSTLKIQPAELGDSAVYLCASSTNTGELFFGEGSRLTVL.

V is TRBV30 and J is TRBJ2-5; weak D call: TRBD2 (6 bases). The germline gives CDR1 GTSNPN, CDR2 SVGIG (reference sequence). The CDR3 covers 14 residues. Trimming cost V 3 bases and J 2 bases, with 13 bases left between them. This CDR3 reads CAWSQGLRQETQYF. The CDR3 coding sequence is TGTGCCTGGAGCCAGGGACTGCGACAAGAGACCCAGTACTTC.

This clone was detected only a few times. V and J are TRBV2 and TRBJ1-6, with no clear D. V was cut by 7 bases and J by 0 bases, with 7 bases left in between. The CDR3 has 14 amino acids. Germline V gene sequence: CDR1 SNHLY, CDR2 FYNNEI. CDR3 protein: CASTQSSYNSPLHF. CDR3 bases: TGTGCCAGCACACAAAGCTCCTATAATTCACCCCTCCACTTT. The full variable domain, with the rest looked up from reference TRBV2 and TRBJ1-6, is EPEVTQTPSHQVTQMGQEVILRCVPISNHLYFYWYRQILGQKVEFLVSFYNNEISEKSEIFDDQFSVERPDGSNFTLKIRSTKLEDSAMYFCASTQSSYNSPLHFGNGTRLTVT.

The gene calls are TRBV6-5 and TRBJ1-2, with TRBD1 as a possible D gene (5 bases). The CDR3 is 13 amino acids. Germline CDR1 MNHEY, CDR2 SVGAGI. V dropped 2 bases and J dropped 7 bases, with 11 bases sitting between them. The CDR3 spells CASSYRGEGGYTF. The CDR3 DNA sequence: TGTGCCAGCAGTTACCGGGGGGAAGGTGGCTACACCTTC.

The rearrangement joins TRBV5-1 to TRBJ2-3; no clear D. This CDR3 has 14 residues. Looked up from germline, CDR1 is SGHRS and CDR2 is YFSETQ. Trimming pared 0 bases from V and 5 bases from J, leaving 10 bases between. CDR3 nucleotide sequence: TGCGCCAGCAGCTTGGGGCAGGTTCTAGATACGCAGTATTTT. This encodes CASSLGQVLDTQYF.

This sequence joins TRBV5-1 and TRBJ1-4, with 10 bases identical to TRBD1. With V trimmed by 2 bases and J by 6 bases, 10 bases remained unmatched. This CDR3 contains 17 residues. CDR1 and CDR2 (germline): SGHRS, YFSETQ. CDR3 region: CASSLTPGGTGDEKLFF. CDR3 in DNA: TGCGCCAGCAGCTTAACCCCCGGAGGGACAGGGGATGAAAAACTGTTTTTT.

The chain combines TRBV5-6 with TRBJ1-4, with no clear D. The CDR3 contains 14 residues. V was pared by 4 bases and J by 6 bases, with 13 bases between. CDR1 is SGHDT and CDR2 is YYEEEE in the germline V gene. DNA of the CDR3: TGTGCCAGCAGCCCCGTCTCAGCCTATGAAAAACTGTTTTTT. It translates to CASSPVSAYEKLFF.

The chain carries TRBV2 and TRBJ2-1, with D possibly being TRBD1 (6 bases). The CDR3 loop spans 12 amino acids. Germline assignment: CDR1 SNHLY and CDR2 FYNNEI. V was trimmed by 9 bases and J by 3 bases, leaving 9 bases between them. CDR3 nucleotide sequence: TGTGCCAGTTTGGACAGCTACAATGAGCAGTTCTTC. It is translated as CASLDSYNEQFF.